This TCR beta chain was recovered during a study of blood T cell repertoires in COVID-19 (dated by TCRdb to the early 2020s). Study-wide context: Collaborator samples came from the United States, Italy and Spain and covered acute and convalescent phases of COVID-19. The samples were drawn from two sources: the first 160 participants of the ongoing ImmuneRACE study, and 1,000 to 1,500 subjects contributed by 6 global collaborators. Deeply sampled blood TCRbeta repertoires from subjects exposed to, actively infected with, or recovered from COVID-19 were included in the dataset. Where available, HLA class I and class II types were taken from metadata supplied by the sample provider and were not determined by assay-based typing. The repertoires were made available in a free public database intended to serve as a resource for research on the immune response to SARS-CoV-2. The material from the prospective study consisted of cDNA or gDNA derived from T cells, B-cell-depleted T cells, or PBMCs. A de-identified subject ID, COVID-19 status, age in years and sex were almost always included in the sample metadata. Points the paper makes about the study in general: The quantity of clinical and demographic metadata differed by source and by participant and was supplied without curation.

The immunoSEQ Assay, a bias-controlled multiplex PCR, was used to amplify TCRbeta CDR3 regions from genomic DNA. The study's own analysis went as follows. Nucleated cell counts per sample were estimated from amplification of reference gene primers within the assay. Sequence reads were collapsed and filtered to measure the absolute abundance of every unique TCRbeta CDR3 rearrangement. For each sample, productive Simpson clonality was calculated by taking the square root of Simpson's diversity index across productive rearrangements. The immuneACCESS repertoire file appears here via TCRdb, limited to in-frame rearrangements. These files lack a portion of the clones; in checked studies, under half of the deficit traces to unresolved V genes, and the cause of the others is not known. V, J and clone size derive from that table, while D and trimming were established from the DNA sequence. This sample lists around 230,000 clones; around 80% were detected once. The ten biggest clones cover 8.2% of the sample.

The CDR1 and CDR2 encoded by the germline V gene are KGHDR and SFDVKD. V loses 5 bases at its end and J loses 5 bases; junction bases beyond the gene matches: 2. The CDR3 covers 15 residues, taking in both the cysteine and the phenylalanine. Just the 45-base CDR3 DNA is kept, in frame starting at base 1. Turning to this clone: It has no known antigen specificity. No clone much larger than this one lies a single base away; base qualities are absent.

Each collaborating institution followed its own protocols to collect whole blood in K2EDTA tubes. Collaborator samples were shipped for TCRbeta analysis as frozen whole blood, isolated PBMCs, or DNA extracted from either sample type. The clonotype comes from a woman in her forties or fifties with acute or convalescent COVID-19. The chain is assembled from TRBV24-1 and TRBJ2-2; the central 12 bases match TRBD2. Material: peripheral blood. The CDR3 here reads CATSVGLAGTGELFF. The nucleotides are TGTGCCACCAGTGTCGGACTAGCGGGGACCGGGGAGCTGTTTTTT.